One sample yielded the 26 T cell receptor beta chains listed below, sequenced in a study of Tregs in tolerant kidney transplant recipients. The repertoire was sequenced with immunoSEQ multiplex PCR; TCRdb's copy has only in-frame clones and lacks some. The repertoire holds approximately 43,000 clones, roughly nine tenths seen once, with about 0.63% in the top ten. The sample comprised Tregs from blood. The receptors stem from a human donor in good health.

The V gene is TRBV6-5, the J gene TRBJ1-1, with a tentative D call TRBD1 (6 bases). V was pared by 7 bases and J by 8 bases, with 20 bases between. The CDR3 length is 14 residues. CDR1 and CDR2 from the germline V gene are MNHEY and SVGAGI. The CDR3 DNA follows: TGTGCCAGCACCAGTCCTGGGGGCGGTAGGGAAGCTTTCTTT. It codes for CASTSPGGGREAFF.

The chain uses TRBV11-2 and TRBJ2-7; D not resolved. The CDR3 runs 12 residues. Germline V gene sequence: CDR1 SGHAT, CDR2 FQNNGV. Deletions cut 5 bases from V and 9 bases from J, with 14 bases between. The chain's CDR3 is CASSMRRIGQYF. DNA of the CDR3: TGTGCCAGCAGCATGCGCAGGATCGGGCAGTACTTC.

The rearrangement joins TRBV27 to TRBJ1-6, with D possibly matching TRBD1 (6 bases). This CDR3 spans 15 amino acids. Germline loops: CDR1 MNHEY, CDR2 SMNVEV (reference sequence). Deletions cut 8 bases from V and 8 bases from J, with 19 bases between. CDR3 amino acids: CASGPIPGGHSPLHF. CDR3 coding DNA: TGTGCCAGCGGCCCTATTCCCGGGGGCCATTCACCCCTCCACTTT.

The table lists this clone with a count of one. The gene calls are TRBV9 and TRBJ1-2, with 7 nucleotides matching TRBD1. CDR3 length: 15 residues. Per germline, CDR1 SGDLS and CDR2 YYNGEE. V lost 0 bases to trimming and J lost 4 bases; unmatched junction nucleotides: 6. The CDR3, as DNA: TGTGCCAGCAGCGTAGCCTTGGGACAGCCCTATGGCTACACCTTC. It encodes CASSVALGQPYGYTF.

This clone showed up just once. The gene calls are TRBV7-9 and TRBJ1-1; D not resolved. Trimming cost V 2 bases and J 1 base, with 11 bases left between them. The germline V gene has CDR1 SEHNR and CDR2 FQNEAQ (reference sequence). The CDR3 has 15 amino acids. The CDR3 sequence is CASSLPPWGNTEAFF. CDR3 bases: TGTGCCAGCAGCTTACCCCCCTGGGGGAACACTGAAGCTTTCTTT.

This chain connects TRBV11-2 to TRBJ2-5; possible D gene TRBD2, 6 bases. Trimming took off 1 base at V and 4 bases at J, with 13 bases between the two ends. The CDR3 extends over 15 amino acids. From germline, CDR1 is SGHAT and CDR2 FQNNGV. The CDR3 nucleotides are TGTGCCAGCAGCTTAGCCCCGACTAGTGTAGAGACCCAGTACTTC. It is translated as CASSLAPTSVETQYF. Variable domain in full (rest from reference TRBV11-2 and TRBJ2-5): EAGVAQSPRYKIIEKRQSVAFWCNPISGHATLYWYQQILGQGPKLLIQFQNNGVVDDSQLPKDRFSAERLKGVDSTLKIQPAKLEDSAVYLCASSLAPTSVETQYFGPGTRLLVL.

This clone came up once. This chain joins TRBV11-3 and TRBJ2-1, with TRBD2 identical over 15 bases. Trimming at V came to 1 base and at J to 1 base, leaving 5 bases not matched to a gene. Germline V gives CDR1 SGHNT, CDR2 YENEEA. The CDR3 spans 19 residues. DNA for the CDR3: TGTGCCAGCAGCTTAGGGACTAGCGGGAGGGGTTATTCCTACAATGAGCAGTTCTTC. Amino acids: CASSLGTSGRGYSYNEQFF.

The V and J genes are TRBV5-4 and TRBJ2-7; a weak D match, TRBD2 (6 bases). In germline, CDR1 is SGHNT, CDR2 YYREEE (reference sequence). The V gene lost 0 bases and the J gene lost 6 bases, with 16 bases spanning the gap. The CDR3 extends over 15 amino acids. CDR3 loop: CASSLGSSAQREQYF. CDR3 coding DNA: TGTGCCAGCAGCTTGGGGTCTAGCGCCCAACGCGAGCAGTACTTC. The complete variable domain, with remaining parts taken from reference TRBV5-4 and TRBJ2-7, reads ETGVTQSPTHLIKTRGQQVTLRCSSQSGHNTVSWYQQALGQGPQFIFQYYREEENGRGNFPPRFSGLQFPNYSSELNVNALELDDSALYLCASSLGSSAQREQYFGPGTRLTVT.

The V gene is TRBV29-1, the J gene TRBJ2-3, with TRBD2 identical over 7 bases. In germline, CDR1 is SQVTM, CDR2 ANQGSEA. CDR3 length: 14 residues. J gave up 5 bases and V 0 bases, and 5 bases lay outside the gene matches. The CDR3 DNA reads TGCAGCGTTGAAGAATGGGGGGGAGGAGATACGCAGTATTTT. Protein: CSVEEWGGGDTQYF.

The J gene is TRBJ2-5, the V gene TRBV20-1; no clear D gene. The germline CDR1 and CDR2 sequences are DFQATT and SNEGSKA (reference sequence). Trimming shortened V by 3 bases and J by 5 bases, and 7 bases separated the two germline ends. The CDR3 covers 11 residues. This CDR3 is CSARLGETQYF. The CDR3 DNA sequence: TGCAGTGCTAGGCTGGGGGAGACCCAGTACTTC.

The rearrangement links TRBV6-6 to TRBJ1-2; no definite D call. Trimming removed 2 bases from V and 8 bases from J, with 9 bases in between. The CDR3 runs 12 residues. Germline V gene sequence: CDR1 MNHNY, CDR2 SVGAGI (reference sequence). CDR3 bases: TGTGCCAGCAGTTACGAATGGATGGGCTACACCTTC. Its translation: CASSYEWMGYTF.

This clone was detected only once. The V call is TRBV29-1, the J call TRBJ2-5, with 8 bases lining up with TRBD2. The J call may be mistaken, given a closer DNA end match to TRBJ2-7. CDR3 length: 13 amino acids. CDR1 is SQVTM, CDR2 ANQGSEA, per germline. The CDR3 bases are TGCAGCGTTAGACTAGCGAGCTCCTACGAGCAGTACTTC. This codes for CSVRLASSYEQYF.

The chain employs TRBV27 and TRBJ2-2; weak D call: TRBD2 (6 bases). CDR1 and CDR2 (germline): MNHEY, SMNVEV (reference sequence). This CDR3 has 14 residues. Trimming stripped 2 bases from V and 7 bases from J, with 11 bases between. CDR3 sequence: CASSLGREGGELFF. CDR3 nucleotide sequence: TGTGCCAGCAGTTTAGGGCGGGAAGGCGGGGAGCTGTTTTTT.

The rearrangement uses TRBV18 and TRBJ2-2; no clear D. CDR3 size: 16 residues. The V gene's germline CDR1 is KGHSH and CDR2 LQKENI. V was cut by 3 bases and J by 0 bases, with 11 bases left in between. The CDR3 spells CASSPQSPTNTGELFF. As DNA, the CDR3 is TGTGCCAGCTCACCCCAAAGTCCAACGAACACCGGGGAGCTGTTTTTT.

The CDR3 nucleotides read TGTGCCAGCTCACCGCAAATCCCGGGGGCCCCTTCTAATTCACCCCTCCACTTT. It encodes CASSPQIPGAPSNSPLHF. The rearrangement uses TRBV18 and TRBJ1-6; a weak D match, TRBD1 (6 bases). Germline V gene lookup returns CDR1 KGHSH and CDR2 LQKENI. The CDR3 sequence is 18 residues long. Trimming stripped 3 bases from V and 6 bases from J, with 21 bases between.

The chain couples TRBV19 to TRBJ1-2; D gene ambiguous. The CDR3 is made up of 15 amino acids. Trimming shortened V by 0 bases and J by 8 bases, and 16 bases separated the two germline ends. Per germline, CDR1 LNHDA and CDR2 SQIVND (reference sequence). The CDR3 is CASSIDLFGFQGYTF. DNA of the CDR3: TGTGCCAGTAGTATAGATCTTTTTGGCTTTCAGGGCTACACCTTC.

The gene calls are TRBV5-1 and TRBJ2-3; the D gene is possibly TRBD1 (5 bases). Germline loops: CDR1 SGHRS, CDR2 YFSETQ. The V end lost 4 bases, the J end lost 2 bases, and 14 bases lay between the germline ends. The CDR3 is 15 residues long. The CDR3 nucleotides are TGCGCCAGCAGCCACGGCTTAGGGGTCACAGATACGCAGTATTTT. Translating gives CASSHGLGVTDTQYF. Full variable domain (outside the CDR3, taken from reference TRBV5-1 and TRBJ2-3): KAGVTQTPRYLIKTRGQQVTLSCSPISGHRSVSWYQQTPGQGLQFLFEYFSETQRNKGNFPGRFSGRQFSNSRSEMNVSTLELGDSALYLCASSHGLGVTDTQYFGPGTRLTVL.

The chain couples TRBV7-9 to TRBJ1-6; D not certain. In germline, CDR1 is SEHNR, CDR2 FQNEAQ (reference sequence). The V gene lost 5 bases and the J gene lost 8 bases, with 10 bases spanning the gap. This CDR3 has 13 amino acids. CDR3 sequence reads: CASSDRPHSPLHF. The CDR3 region has the DNA TGTGCCAGCAGCGACCGACCCCATTCACCCCTCCACTTT. Variable domain in full (rest from reference TRBV7-9 and TRBJ1-6): DTGVSQNPRHKITKRGQNVTFRCDPISEHNRLYWYRQTLGQGPEFLTYFQNEAQLEKSRLLSDRFSAERPKGSFSTLEIQRTEQGDSAMYLCASSDRPHSPLHFGNGTRLTVT.

The J gene is TRBJ1-1, the V gene TRBV6-1, with D tentatively TRBD1 (5 bases). Trimming stripped 10 bases from V and 1 base from J, with 16 bases between. The CDR3 loop spans 14 amino acids. From germline, CDR1 is MNHNS and CDR2 SASEGT. In DNA form, the CDR3 reads TGTGCCACCCATTTCCCAGGGTGGAACACTGAAGCTTTCTTT. Amino acids: CATHFPGWNTEAFF.

This clone was seen only once. A junction end diverges from the germline sequence, so it may reflect a read error. The same CDR3 arises from other DNA sequences in this sample as well. The chain links TRBV30 to TRBJ1-1, with D possibly matching TRBD1 (5 bases). Germline CDR1 reads GTSNPN; CDR2 reads SVGIG (reference sequence). This CDR3 region has 15 residues. The CDR3: CAWSSFQGLNTEAFF. In DNA form, the CDR3 reads TGTGCCTGGAGTTCTTTCCAGGGATTGAACACTGAGGCTTTCTTT.

The chain joins TRBV5-4 to TRBJ1-2, with D unclear. CDR1 and CDR2 (germline): SGHNT, YYREEE (reference sequence). This CDR3 contains 12 residues. V lost 4 bases, J lost 4 bases, and 8 bases lay in between. The CDR3 DNA is TGTGCCAGCAGCCTTGGACCCTATGGCTACACCTTC. Translated: CASSLGPYGYTF.

The CDR3 region is CASSALRTRLTGELFF. CDR3 DNA: TGTGCCAGCAGTGCCCTTCGAACGAGACTAACCGGGGAGCTGTTTTTT. The chain has TRBV27 and TRBJ2-2, with D possibly matching TRBD2 (5 bases). Trimming shortened V by 5 bases and J by 5 bases, and 18 bases separated the two germline ends. CDR1 and CDR2 (germline): MNHEY, SMNVEV (reference sequence). CDR3 length: 16 amino acids.

V is TRBV7-2 and J is TRBJ2-7; the D gene is possibly TRBD1 (5 bases). From germline, CDR1 is SGHTA and CDR2 FQGNSA. This CDR3 has 17 amino acids. With 3 bases removed from V and 3 bases from J, the gap between germline ends came to 21 bases. The DNA of the CDR3 is TGTGCCAGCAGCTTCCCGCGCAGGGCCCGATATATCTACGAGCAGTACTTC. Its translation: CASSFPRRARYIYEQYF.

The count of this clone is one. The chain combines TRBV4-1 with TRBJ2-1, with TRBD2 identical over 8 bases. V lost 8 bases, J lost 9 bases, and 21 bases stayed unmatched. This CDR3 region has 17 residues. Germline CDR1 reads MGHRA; CDR2 reads YSYEKL. The CDR3: CASGPRSDRGGGSEQFF. CDR3 coding DNA: TGCGCCAGCGGCCCGAGGAGCGATCGGGGGGGCGGCAGTGAGCAGTTCTTC.

The chain recombines TRBV7-9 with TRBJ1-2; no clear D gene. Trimming stripped 3 bases from V and 5 bases from J, with 7 bases between. CDR1 is SEHNR, CDR2 FQNEAQ, per germline (reference sequence). The CDR3 has 12 amino acids. CDR3 DNA sequence: TGTGCCAGCAGCTTGTACTTGTATGGCTACACCTTC. Translating it yields CASSLYLYGYTF.

The chain uses TRBV7-9 and TRBJ2-7; no reliable D call. V was pared by 1 base and J by 0 bases, with 7 bases between. The CDR3 covers 14 residues. Germline CDR1 is SEHNR and CDR2 is FQNEAQ (reference sequence). CDR3 nucleotide sequence: TGTGCCAGCAGCTTAGTGGGTAGCTCCTACGAGCAGTACTTC. It specifies CASSLVGSSYEQYF.